A single sample gave rise to the 30 T cell receptor beta chains below, sequenced in a study of cytomegalovirus exposure and HLA in healthy donors. 13 Jbeta primers and 60 Vbeta primers were used for the PCR. Sequencing was performed with immunoSEQ multiplex PCR; in TCRdb, only in-frame clones are kept and a portion is missing. Of about 160,000 clones detected, about 80% appear once; the ten largest clones hold approximately 2%. Sequenced input: PBMCs. These receptors came from a female donor in good health and CMV-seronegative.

V and J are TRBV7-9 and TRBJ2-5; no clear D. V gave up 0 bases and J gave up 5 bases, with 7 bases separating them. From germline, CDR1 is SEHNR and CDR2 FQNEAQ (reference sequence). The CDR3 runs 13 residues. This CDR3 is CASSLAFAETQYF. CDR3 coding DNA: TGTGCCAGCAGCTTAGCATTTGCGGAGACCCAGTACTTC.

The rearrangement uses TRBV9 and TRBJ2-5; D might be TRBD1 (5 bases). CDR1 and CDR2 from the germline V gene are SGDLS and YYNGEE. Trimming took off 0 bases at V and 3 bases at J, with 6 bases between the two ends. CDR3 length: 13 residues. CDR3 residues: CASSVEGEETQYF. The CDR3 DNA sequence: TGTGCCAGCAGCGTAGAAGGGGAAGAGACCCAGTACTTC.

V and J are TRBV5-1 and TRBJ2-1; 10 bases agree with TRBD2. This CDR3 is built from 16 residues. From germline, CDR1 is SGHRS and CDR2 YFSETQ. The V and J ends lost 0 bases and 8 bases, in that order; junction bases with no gene match: 8. The CDR3 sequence is CASSLAVRLAGDEQFF. Here the CDR3 DNA reads TGCGCCAGCAGCTTGGCGGTAAGGCTAGCGGGAGATGAGCAGTTCTTC.

The V and J genes are TRBV5-5 and TRBJ2-1; 7 positions match TRBD2. The CDR3 runs to 15 residues. Germline trimming cut 5 bases from V and 3 bases from J; bases unmatched to any gene: 8. CDR1 SGHKS and CDR2 YYEKEE come from the germline V gene (reference sequence). The chain's CDR3 is CASRDPSGHYNEQFF. Written as DNA, the CDR3 is TGTGCCAGCAGGGATCCTAGCGGCCACTACAATGAGCAGTTCTTC.

The chain has TRBV6-5 and TRBJ2-3, with 7 bases aligning to TRBD1. After removal of 8 bases from V and 3 bases from J, the junction contained 5 bases not matched to a gene. This CDR3 has 13 residues. The germline CDR1 and CDR2 sequences are MNHEY and SVGAGI. Written as DNA, the CDR3 is TGTGCCAGCCGAGAACAGGGGACAGATACGCAGTATTTT. Protein sequence: CASREQGTDTQYF.

This clone was counted once. The chain couples TRBV5-1 to TRBJ2-7; 8 bases line up with TRBD2. V gave up 2 bases and J gave up 3 bases; unmatched junction bases: 4. This CDR3 has 14 amino acids. Germline values: CDR1 SGHRS, CDR2 YFSETQ. The CDR3 DNA reads as TGCGCCAGCAGCTTCGGGAGGGTTTACTACGAGCAGTACTTC. This sequence encodes CASSFGRVYYEQYF. Drawing the rest from reference TRBV5-1 and TRBJ2-7, the complete variable domain is KAGVTQTPRYLIKTRGQQVTLSCSPISGHRSVSWYQQTPGQGLQFLFEYFSETQRNKGNFPGRFSGRQFSNSRSEMNVSTLELGDSALYLCASSFGRVYYEQYFGPGTRLTVT.

Points on this clone: The sample contains more than one DNA sequence encoding this CDR3. This rearrangement joins TRBV5-1 to TRBJ1-1; 8 nucleotides line up with TRBD1. The V and J ends lost 4 bases and 4 bases, in that order; junction bases with no gene match: 6. From germline, CDR1 is SGHRS and CDR2 YFSETQ. The CDR3 covers 14 residues. This CDR3 is CASSTQGGSTEAFF. The CDR3 DNA sequence: TGCGCCAGCAGCACACAGGGGGGGAGCACTGAAGCTTTCTTT.

The gene calls are TRBV4-1 and TRBJ1-2, with 8 bases identical to TRBD1. The CDR3 loop spans 15 amino acids. V lost 1 base, J lost 4 bases, and 5 bases stayed unmatched. In germline, CDR1 is MGHRA, CDR2 YSYEKL. DNA of the CDR3: TGCGCCAGCAGCCAAGGTACAGGGGGGATCTATGGCTACACCTTC. Translating gives CASSQGTGGIYGYTF.

The rearrangement uses TRBV11-2 and TRBJ1-1; perhaps TRBD1 as D (6 bases). The V and J ends lost 1 base and 0 bases respectively, with 9 bases between them. CDR1 SGHAT and CDR2 FQNNGV come from the germline V gene. The CDR3 extends over 15 amino acids. Written as DNA, the CDR3 is TGTGCCAGCAGCTTAGTAAGGGGGATGAACACTGAAGCTTTCTTT. Translating gives CASSLVRGMNTEAFF.

This sequence joins TRBV7-7 and TRBJ2-5; 8 bases fit TRBD2. The CDR3 totals 14 residues. The ends lost 3 bases at V and 2 bases at J; junction bases unmatched: 2. Looked up from germline, CDR1 is SSHAT and CDR2 is FNYEAQ (reference sequence). This CDR3 reads CASSFSGGQETQYF. CDR3 coding DNA: TGTGCCAGCAGCTTCAGCGGGGGACAAGAGACCCAGTACTTC.

J is TRBJ1-1 and V is TRBV5-1, with 8 bases identical to TRBD1. V dropped 4 bases and J dropped 5; count of bases not matched to a gene: 13. CDR1 is SGHRS and CDR2 is YFSETQ in the germline V gene. This CDR3 region has 16 residues. CDR3 sequence (DNA): TGCGCCAGCAGCCCGGCCGGGCAGGGGGCCGGTACTGAAGCTTTCTTT. This encodes CASSPAGQGAGTEAFF.

Of note for this clone: A read error may account for a junction end that differs from germline. CDR3 DNA sequence: TGTGTCAGCAGTTTTCTAGCGGGAGTTTCCTACAATGAGCAGTTCTTC. Residues: CVSSFLAGVSYNEQFF. This chain links TRBV2 with TRBJ2-1; TRBD2 matches at 10 bases. This CDR3 region has 16 residues. Germline CDR1 is SNHLY and CDR2 is FYNNEI.

The chain carries TRBV19 and TRBJ2-1; D is ambiguous. Germline CDR1 and CDR2: LNHDA and SQIVND (reference sequence). The CDR3 has 16 residues. Trimming left V 3 bases short and J 0 bases short, with 12 bases between. The DNA of the CDR3 is TGTGCCAGTAGTATTTATGGCACAGCCTCCTACAATGAGCAGTTCTTC. It encodes CASSIYGTASYNEQFF.

V is TRBV5-1 and J is TRBJ2-1, with unresolved D. CDR3 length: 14 amino acids. Trimming pared 2 bases from V and 3 bases from J, leaving 9 bases between. Germline loops: CDR1 SGHRS, CDR2 YFSETQ. CDR3 coding DNA: TGCGCCAGCAGCTTTGGTTGGCTCTACAATGAGCAGTTCTTC. It encodes CASSFGWLYNEQFF.

The gene calls are TRBV6-1 and TRBJ1-2; 12 bases are a match to TRBD1. V lost 0 bases and J lost 7; bases outside the gene matches: 9. Germline V CDR1 and CDR2: MNHNS, SASEGT. CDR3 size: 17 residues. The CDR3 is CASSEAGTGGEKGGYTF. CDR3 coding DNA: TGTGCCAGCAGTGAAGCCGGGACAGGGGGCGAAAAGGGTGGCTACACCTTC.

The chain joins TRBV10-2 to TRBJ1-1; possible D gene TRBD1, 5 bases. Trimming took 3 bases from V and 1 from J, leaving 9 bases between them. This CDR3 has 14 amino acids. Germline V gene data show CDR1 as WSHSY and CDR2 as SAAADI. CDR3 region: CASSETGANTEAFF. The CDR3 nucleotides read TGCGCCAGCAGTGAAACAGGAGCGAACACTGAAGCTTTCTTT.

The chain has TRBV11-2 and TRBJ2-7, with TRBD2 as a possible D gene (6 bases). Germline V gene lookup returns CDR1 SGHAT and CDR2 FQNNGV. The CDR3 runs to 15 residues. Between the trimmed V and J ends, which lost 5 bases and 2 bases, there was a span of 16 bases. For the CDR3, the DNA is TGTGCCAGCAGCCTGGGACTGGGGGGAACCTACGAGCAGTACTTC. This encodes CASSLGLGGTYEQYF.

This chain connects TRBV10-3 to TRBJ2-5; TRBD2 agrees at 15 bases. CDR1 is ENHRY and CDR2 is SYGVKD in the germline V gene. V was clipped by 10 bases and J by 3 bases; unmatched bases: 9. The CDR3 consists of 16 residues. Written as DNA, the CDR3 is TGTGCCACCGGGACTAGCGGGGGGTTCCCCGAAGAGACCCAGTACTTC. Amino acid sequence: CATGTSGGFPEETQYF.

In this sample, this clone turned up once. The chain recombines TRBV4-1 with TRBJ1-5; D is unresolved. CDR1 and CDR2 from the germline V gene are MGHRA and YSYEKL. Trimming cost V 3 bases and J 3 bases, with 12 bases left between them. This CDR3 region has 15 residues. CDR3 sequence: CASSQAGGNNQPQHF. CDR3 bases: TGCGCCAGCAGCCAGGCAGGAGGAAACAATCAGCCCCAGCATTTT.

The chain joins TRBV5-6 to TRBJ2-1; 7 nucleotides agree with TRBD1. The CDR3 runs 15 residues. Germline V gene lookup returns CDR1 SGHDT and CDR2 YYEEEE. J lost 7 bases, V lost 1 base, and 8 bases had no gene match. The CDR3 loop reads CASSLSTGVWNEQFF. The CDR3 nucleotides are TGTGCCAGCAGCTTGAGCACAGGGGTTTGGAATGAGCAGTTCTTC. Full variable domain (rest looked up from reference TRBV5-6 and TRBJ2-1): DAGVTQSPTHLIKTRGQQVTLRCSPKSGHDTVSWYQQALGQGPQFIFQYYEEEERQRGNFPDRFSGHQFPNYSSELNVNALLLGDSALYLCASSLSTGVWNEQFFGPGTRLTVL.

This rearrangement joins TRBV6-1 to TRBJ2-2; TRBD1 aligns across 9 bases. This CDR3 spans 14 amino acids. CDR1 is MNHNS, CDR2 SASEGT, per germline. Trimming took 6 bases from V and 6 from J; bases not matched to a gene: 5. The CDR3 nucleotides are TGTGCCAGCAGCAGGACAGGGGTATCCGGGGAGCTGTTTTTT. Residues: CASSRTGVSGELFF.

The V and J genes are TRBV11-1 and TRBJ1-5, with D hard to call. Trimming stripped 5 bases from V and 9 bases from J, with 14 bases between. The germline V gene encodes CDR1 SGHAT and CDR2 FQDESV (reference sequence). The CDR3 runs to 13 residues. CDR3 sequence: CASSPGSGRPQHF. The DNA of the CDR3 is TGTGCCAGCAGCCCAGGAAGCGGTCGGCCCCAGCATTTT.

V and J are TRBV5-1 and TRBJ2-6; D not resolved. This CDR3 has 14 residues. Germline-derived CDR1 and CDR2 are SGHRS and YFSETQ. Trimming shortened V by 1 base and J by 1 base, and 3 bases separated the two germline ends. CDR3 sequence reads: CASSLSSGANVLTF. The CDR3 DNA is TGCGCCAGCAGCTTGTCGTCTGGGGCCAACGTCCTGACTTTC.

The V and J genes are TRBV30 and TRBJ1-2; no clear D gene. Germline V CDR1 and CDR2: GTSNPN, SVGIG (reference sequence). The CDR3 spans 11 residues. V was pared by 4 bases and J by 8 bases, with 11 bases between. The CDR3 region has the DNA TGTGCCTGGATGCAGGTCGACGGCTACACCTTC. This gives the protein CAWMQVDGYTF.

This chain links TRBV2 with TRBJ1-5, with 7 nucleotides matching TRBD1. The V gene end was trimmed by 6 bases and the J gene end by 4 bases; junction bases not matched to a gene: 3. The CDR3 sequence is 13 residues long. CDR1 and CDR2 from the germline V gene are SNHLY and FYNNEI. CDR3 amino acids: CASSLQGNQPQHF. The CDR3 DNA sequence: TGTGCCAGCAGCTTACAGGGGAATCAGCCCCAGCATTTT. Full variable domain (rest looked up from reference TRBV2 and TRBJ1-5): EPEVTQTPSHQVTQMGQEVILRCVPISNHLYFYWYRQILGQKVEFLVSFYNNEISEKSEIFDDQFSVERPDGSNFTLKIRSTKLEDSAMYFCASSLQGNQPQHFGDGTRLSIL.

The rearrangement links TRBV29-1 to TRBJ2-7; 9 bases align to TRBD1. The germline gives CDR1 SQVTM, CDR2 ANQGSEA. After removal of 4 bases from V and 1 base from J, the junction contained 8 bases not matched to a gene. The CDR3 is made up of 15 amino acids. This CDR3 reads CSVVGQGLGSYEQYF. The CDR3 DNA is TGCAGCGTTGTGGGACAGGGTTTGGGGTCCTACGAGCAGTACTTC.

J is TRBJ2-5 and V is TRBV5-1; TRBD1 aligns across 10 bases. The end of the DNA fits TRBJ2-7 better, so the J call may be wrong. Germline loops: CDR1 SGHRS, CDR2 YFSETQ. The CDR3 has 15 amino acids. The DNA for the CDR3 is TGCGCCAGCAGCGTTGACAGGGGGCGCAGGTACGAGCAGTACTTC. It is translated as CASSVDRGRRYEQYF.

This sequence joins TRBV7-3 and TRBJ2-2; 12 bases match TRBD2. The CDR3 covers 17 residues. Trimming removed 5 bases from V and 5 bases from J; junction bases left unmatched: 9. CDR1 is SGHTA, CDR2 FQGTGA, per germline. This CDR3 is CASSLLAGGSETGELFF. The DNA of the CDR3 is TGTGCCAGCAGCCTCCTAGCGGGGGGGTCCGAAACCGGGGAGCTGTTTTTT.

V gene TRBV6-1 combines with J gene TRBJ2-5; TRBD2 is a possible D gene (5 bases). Germline V CDR1 and CDR2: MNHNS, SASEGT. This CDR3 region has 12 residues. The DNA of the CDR3 is TGTGCAACAGCGGAGTACCAAGAGACCCAGTACTTC. Residues: CATAEYQETQYF.

The chain has TRBV5-8 and TRBJ2-5; tentatively, D is TRBD1 (6 bases). V lost 6 bases to trimming and J lost 0 bases, with 9 bases between them. The CDR3 extends over 13 amino acids. Germline V gene data show CDR1 as SGHTS and CDR2 as YDEGEE. The CDR3 protein is CASTDRNQETQYF. DNA for the CDR3: TGTGCCAGCACCGACAGGAACCAAGAGACCCAGTACTTC.